These T cell receptor beta chains were read from a single sample in a study of cytomegalovirus exposure and HLA in healthy donors. Only in-frame clones appear in the TCRdb table, and some are missing; sequencing was by immunoSEQ multiplex PCR. The sample yields 250,000 to 350,000 clones, 80% seen once. Sequenced input: PBMCs. The receptors stem from a girl aged 2 to 10 in good health and CMV-seronegative. Each CDR3 is given without its conserved first and last residue. Clone size appears in some rows only: once, few, many, or a class for an expanded clone.

>TRBJ2-7|TRBV7-9|.
ASTMTGTAIY
>TRBJ2-7|TRBV25-1|once
ASRQGHYEQY
>TRBJ1-4|TRBV18|once
ASSPQGATNEKLF
>TRBJ2-7|TRBV7-9|.
SSSSPIEQY
>TRBJ2-7|TRBV14|few
ASSQRLGSYEQY
>TRBJ2-1|TRBV5-6|once
ASSLVSFNEQF
>TRBJ2-3|TRBV11-2|.
ASSWLAGDRNTQY
>TRBJ1-1|TRBV23-1|.
ASSHPGQGMNTEAF
>TRBJ1-6|TRBV5-1|.
ASSLARQGGRSPLH
>TRBJ2-1|TRBV7-9|.
SSSLAQGGSYNEQF
>.|TRBV2|.
ASRVDRGNYEQY
>TRBJ2-2|TRBV19|once
ASSLAGLTGELF
>TRBJ1-2|TRBV7-8|.
ASRSDSNYGYT
>TRBJ1-1|TRBV5-1|.
ASSEHRAMNTEAF
>TRBJ2-3|TRBV7-3|.
ANRLAADTQY
>TRBJ2-2|TRBV9|once
ASSVRDRRPNTGELF
>TRBJ1-5|TRBV28|.
ASSFSASNQPQH
>TRBJ2-3|TRBV27|.
ASSPRAWRGFPTDTQY
>TRBJ2-5|TRBV6-5|.
ASSTPGLAEGAQY
>TRBJ1-5|TRBV30|.
AWSEPDSNQPQH
>TRBJ1-4|TRBV5-1|.
ASKFTVNEKLF
>TRBJ1-2|TRBV27|.
ASSLYGRDYGYT
>TRBJ1-5|TRBV7-6|.
ASSLGLSHYQPQH
>TRBJ1-5|TRBV28|.
ASSSPSTGVQPQH
>TRBJ1-2|TRBV6-5|.
ASSYGTVSYGYT
>TRBJ1-2|TRBV27|once
ASSWTGGWGYT
>TRBJ1-3|TRBV30|.
AWSPTGNTIY
>TRBJ2-3|TRBV19|.
ASGGLAGTDTQY
>TRBJ2-7|TRBV5-6|.
ASSLERGRGLSYEQY
>TRBJ2-5|TRBV28|.
ASRIRDRGRETQY
>TRBJ2-2|TRBV5-1|.
ASSGTTNTGELF
>TRBJ2-1|TRBV6-5|few
ASSYSGTSGGSKQF
>TRBJ2-1|TRBV10-3|.
AISEWTDSSYNEQF
>TRBJ2-7|TRBV11-2|.
ASSLDLFEGEQY
>TRBJ2-2|TRBV4-1|few
ASSLYRTSGSVGELF
>TRBJ2-7|TRBV6-1|.
ASSEREVLYEQY
>TRBJ1-5|TRBV7-2|.
ASSATGLGFQPQH
>TRBJ2-1|TRBV5-1|.
ASSQGTSGYNEQF
>TRBJ2-3|TRBV15|.
ATSRGPGVAGSTDTQY
>TRBJ2-1|TRBV5-1|.
ASSSGQVSSYNEQF
>TRBJ2-2|TRBV2|once
ASEGASITGELF
>TRBJ2-3|TRBV5-6|.
ASTERGSARYTQY
>TRBJ1-3|TRBV11-2|few
ASSLAGISSGNTIY
>TRBJ1-1|TRBV7-9|.
ASSALTGVLPEAF